The rows below give T cell receptor beta chains drawn from one sample of a study of post-analysis software for immune sequencing data. Using its own MiXCR run on the PCR reads, TCRdb lists one record per CDR3 protein. The data hold 650,000 to 850,000 distinct CDR3 sequences, with just over 45% observed a single time. Sequenced sample: blood. The receptors originated from a girl aged 5-17 years with multiple sclerosis. The CDR3 runs from the conserved cysteine through the conserved F or W. Fields, in order: CDR3 protein, CDR3 DNA, V gene, D gene, J gene, clone size. D genes are given only for firm matches. Only part of the rows carry a size: once, few, many, or a class if the clone is expanded.

CDR3: CATSRVGDTRYF; DNA: TGTGCCACCAGCAGAGTTGGAGATACGCGGTATTTT; V: TRBV15; D: .; J: TRBJ2-3; size: .
CDR3: CASSPSGTGAREQFF; DNA: TGTGCCAGCAGCCCCTCCGGGACAGGGGCAAGGGAGCAGTTCTTC; V: TRBV11-2; D: TRBD1; J: TRBJ2-1; size: few
CDR3: CSARVPGTSGTTGFF; DNA: TGCAGTGCTAGGGTACCCGGGACTAGCGGCACGACAGGGTTCTTC; V: TRBV20-1; D: TRBD2; J: TRBJ2-1; size: .
CDR3: CSVGRDSTYEQYF; DNA: TGCAGCGTTGGGCGGGACTCTACCTACGAGCAGTACTTC; V: TRBV29-1; D: .; J: TRBJ2-7; size: few
CDR3: CSAKEGGRYEQYF; DNA: TGCAGCGCCAAAGAGGGGGGGAGGTACGAGCAGTACTTC; V: TRBV29-1; D: .; J: TRBJ2-7; size: .
CDR3: CASSLTGATNTQYF; DNA: TGTGCCAGCAGCTTAACAGGGGCGACGAATACGCAGTATTTT; V: TRBV7-3; D: .; J: TRBJ2-3; size: .
CDR3: CASSPTETYEQYF; DNA: TGTGCCAGCAGCCCGACAGAGACCTACGAGCAGTACTTC; V: TRBV5-6; D: .; J: TRBJ2-7; size: .
CDR3: CASSPGQGAFNEQFF; DNA: TGTGCTAGCAGCCCGGGACAGGGGGCTTTCAATGAGCAGTTCTTC; V: TRBV7-7; D: TRBD1; J: TRBJ2-1; size: few
CDR3: CASSKVRVSYEQYF; DNA: TGTGCCAGCAGTAAGGTTCGCGTCTCCTACGAGCAGTACTTC; V: TRBV12-3/TRBV12-4; D: .; J: TRBJ2-7; size: few
CDR3: CASTEGDTQYF; DNA: TGTGCCAGCACCGAGGGGGATACGCAGTATTTT; V: TRBV3-1; D: .; J: TRBJ2-3; size: many
CDR3: CASSLGQGRGYGYTF; DNA: TGCGCCAGCAGCCTGGGCCAGGGAAGAGGCTATGGCTACACCTTC; V: TRBV5-1; D: .; J: TRBJ1-2; size: .
CDR3: CASSGGWDGYTF; DNA: TGTGCCAGCAGTGGGGGGTGGGATGGCTACACCTTC; V: TRBV7-9; D: .; J: TRBJ1-2; size: .
CDR3: CSVEGSSGDSYNEQFF; DNA: TGCAGCGTTGAAGGAAGTAGCGGGGACTCCTACAATGAGCAGTTCTTC; V: TRBV29-1; D: TRBD2; J: TRBJ2-1; size: few
CDR3: CASSFAAYGYTF; DNA: TGTGCCAGCAGTTTCGCCGCCTATGGCTACACCTTC; V: TRBV12-3/TRBV12-4; D: .; J: TRBJ1-2; size: .
CDR3: CSVGRTGGREQYF; DNA: TGCAGCGTTGGAAGGACAGGGGGTCGCGAGCAGTACTTC; V: TRBV29-1; D: TRBD1; J: TRBJ2-7; size: many
CDR3: CASSPGTGIRYGYTF; DNA: TGCGCCAGCAGCCCCGGGACAGGGATCCGCTATGGCTACACCTTC; V: TRBV5-1; D: TRBD1; J: TRBJ1-2; size: few
CDR3: CASRGAKEYNEQYF; DNA: TGTGCCAGCAGAGGGGCTAAGGAGTACAATGAGCAGTACTTC; V: TRBV12-3/TRBV12-4; D: .; J: TRBJ2-7; size: .
CDR3: CSATQQQETQYF; DNA: TGCAGTGCTACCCAGCAGCAGGAGACCCAGTACTTC; V: TRBV20-1; D: .; J: TRBJ2-5; size: .
CDR3: CASSITPQGYQETQYF; DNA: TGTGCCAGCAGTATTACCCCACAGGGGTACCAAGAGACCCAGTACTTC; V: TRBV12-3/TRBV12-4; D: TRBD1; J: TRBJ2-5; size: .
CDR3: CSARGGLAGDGNEQFF; DNA: TGCAGTGCTAGAGGTGGACTAGCGGGAGATGGGAATGAGCAGTTCTTC; V: TRBV20-1; D: TRBD2; J: TRBJ2-1; size: .
CDR3: CASSELGLPLTNEQFF; DNA: TGTGCCAGCAGTGAACTGGGACTCCCCCTTACCAATGAGCAGTTCTTC; V: TRBV6-1; D: .; J: TRBJ2-1; size: few
CDR3: CASSTQGGLSGYTF; DNA: TGCGCCAGCAGCACTCAGGGGGGGCTAAGCGGCTACACCTTC; V: TRBV5-1; D: TRBD1; J: TRBJ1-2; size: .
CDR3: CAISESFGSGSLAKNIQYF; DNA: TGTGCCATCAGTGAGTCGTTCGGTTCGGGTAGCCTAGCCAAAAACATTCAGTACTTC; V: TRBV10-3; D: .; J: TRBJ2-4; size: .
CDR3: CASSQVWPEYPGHISYEQYF; DNA: TGCGCCAGCAGCCAAGTATGGCCCGAATATCCGGGACATATCTCCTACGAGCAGTACTTC; V: TRBV4-1; D: .; J: TRBJ2-7; size: few
CDR3: CASSAAYGPVYEQYF; DNA: TGTGCCAGCAGCGCCGCATACGGGCCGGTGTACGAGCAGTACTTC; V: TRBV9; D: .; J: TRBJ2-7; size: .
CDR3: CSAGGHGNTIYF; DNA: TGCAGTGCGGGGGGGCACGGAAACACCATATATTTT; V: TRBV20-1; D: .; J: TRBJ1-3; size: .
CDR3: CASSFGNLDTQYF; DNA: TGTGCCAGCAGCTTTGGGAATCTGGATACGCAGTATTTT; V: TRBV5-6; D: .; J: TRBJ2-3; size: .
CDR3: CAGSLVEGANGYTF; DNA: TGCGCCGGCAGCTTGGTTGAGGGGGCGAATGGCTACACCTTC; V: TRBV5-1; D: TRBD1; J: TRBJ1-2; size: .
CDR3: CASSLASAVPTDTQYF; DNA: TGTGCCAGCAGCTTAGCGTCCGCAGTTCCCACAGATACGCAGTATTTT; V: TRBV7-6; D: .; J: TRBJ2-3; size: .
CDR3: CASSPAQGVTYEQYF; DNA: TGTGCCAGCAGCCCCGCCCAGGGGGTTACCTACGAGCAGTACTTC; V: TRBV6-5; D: TRBD1; J: TRBJ2-7; size: .
CDR3: CATSLVRTTQYF; DNA: TGTGCCACCAGTTTAGTACGTACGACGCAGTACTTC; V: TRBV24-1; D: .; J: TRBJ2-5; size: once
CDR3: CASSFAASYEQYF; DNA: TGTGCCAGTAGTTTTGCTGCCTCCTACGAGCAGTACTTC; V: TRBV27; D: .; J: TRBJ2-7; size: .
CDR3: CASSPDRANYGYTF; DNA: TGTGCCAGCAGCCCCGACAGAGCTAACTATGGCTACACCTTC; V: TRBV11-2; D: .; J: TRBJ1-2; size: .
CDR3: CAISEWSRWDTVSYEQYF; DNA: TGTGCCATCAGTGAGTGGTCTAGGTGGGACACCGTCTCCTACGAGCAGTACTTC; V: TRBV10-3; D: .; J: TRBJ2-7; size: many
CDR3: CASSTVRQETQYF; DNA: TGTGCCAGCAGCACGGTGAGACAAGAGACCCAGTACTTC; V: TRBV11-2; D: .; J: TRBJ2-5; size: few
CDR3: CAISERGRGNTEAFF; DNA: TGTGCCATCAGTGAGCGCGGCCGTGGGAACACTGAAGCTTTCTTT; V: TRBV10-3; D: .; J: TRBJ1-1; size: .
CDR3: CASSLKSQRGTEAFF; DNA: TGTGCCAGCAGTTTGAAGTCTCAAAGAGGGACTGAAGCTTTCTTT; V: TRBV12-3/TRBV12-4; D: .; J: TRBJ1-1; size: .
CDR3: CSARDVAGSSYEQFF; DNA: TGCAGTGCTAGAGATGTGGCAGGTTCATCCTACGAGCAGTTCTTC; V: TRBV20-1; D: .; J: TRBJ2-1; size: .
CDR3: CASSLARDFYEQYF; DNA: TGTGCCAGCAGTTTGGCACGGGACTTTTACGAGCAGTACTTC; V: TRBV27; D: .; J: TRBJ2-7; size: few
CDR3: CSASRGTYEQYF; DNA: TGCAGTGCTAGTCGGGGCACCTACGAGCAGTACTTC; V: TRBV20-1; D: .; J: TRBJ2-7; size: once
CDR3: CSARGGRDGNYGYTF; DNA: TGCAGTGCTAGGGGTGGCCGGGACGGAAACTATGGCTACACCTTC; V: TRBV20-1; D: .; J: TRBJ1-2; size: .
CDR3: CASSLRPEGGNIQYF; DNA: TGCGCCAGCAGCTTGAGACCGGAGGGTGGGAACATTCAGTACTTC; V: TRBV5-1; D: .; J: TRBJ2-4; size: .
CDR3: CATSEVGMETQYF; DNA: TGTGCCACCAGTGAAGTAGGGATGGAGACCCAGTACTTC; V: TRBV24-1; D: .; J: TRBJ2-5; size: .
CDR3: CAGKVGVDNYGYTF; DNA: TGCGCCGGCAAGGTGGGGGTCGACAACTATGGCTACACCTTC; V: TRBV5-1; D: .; J: TRBJ1-2; size: .
CDR3: CASSLMGEQFF; DNA: TGTGCCAGCAGTTTGATGGGTGAGCAGTTCTTC; V: TRBV12-3/TRBV12-4; D: .; J: TRBJ2-1; size: .
CDR3: CASSEGSSYEQYF; DNA: TGTGCCAGCAGTGAGGGGAGCTCCTACGAGCAGTACTTC; V: TRBV25-1; D: .; J: TRBJ2-7; size: many
CDR3: CASSPTSGPQDTQYF; DNA: TGTGCCAGCAGTCCTACTAGCGGACCACAGGATACGCAGTATTTT; V: TRBV25-1; D: TRBD2; J: TRBJ2-3; size: .
CDR3: CASSVARLAIAKNIQYF; DNA: TGTGCCAGCAGTGTCGCCCGACTAGCTATTGCCAAAAACATTCAGTACTTC; V: TRBV28; D: TRBD2; J: TRBJ2-4; size: few
CDR3: CSARYDYNEQFF; DNA: TGCAGTGCTAGGTACGACTACAATGAGCAGTTCTTC; V: TRBV20-1; D: .; J: TRBJ2-1; size: few
CDR3: CASRDLRGRGQETQYF; DNA: TGTGCCAGCAGAGACCTTCGCGGGAGGGGCCAAGAGACCCAGTACTTC; V: TRBV6-1; D: TRBD2; J: TRBJ2-5; size: .
CDR3: CASSSYRQGSGYTF; DNA: TGTGCCAGCAGCTCCTACAGACAGGGGAGTGGCTACACCTTC; V: TRBV11-2; D: TRBD1; J: TRBJ1-2; size: once
CDR3: CSASPTIPRRGSHTDTQYF; DNA: TGCAGTGCTAGCCCTACGATCCCCCGCCGGGGATCCCACACAGATACGCAGTATTTT; V: TRBV20-1; D: .; J: TRBJ2-3; size: few
CDR3: CASSQDAGTGPYNEQFF; DNA: TGCGCCAGCAGCCAAGATGCGGGGACAGGGCCCTACAATGAGCAGTTCTTC; V: TRBV4-3; D: TRBD1; J: TRBJ2-1; size: few
CDR3: CTSSYGPSWANEKLFF; DNA: TGTACCAGCAGCTATGGCCCCAGTTGGGCTAATGAAAAACTGTTTTTT; V: TRBV7-8; D: .; J: TRBJ1-4; size: .